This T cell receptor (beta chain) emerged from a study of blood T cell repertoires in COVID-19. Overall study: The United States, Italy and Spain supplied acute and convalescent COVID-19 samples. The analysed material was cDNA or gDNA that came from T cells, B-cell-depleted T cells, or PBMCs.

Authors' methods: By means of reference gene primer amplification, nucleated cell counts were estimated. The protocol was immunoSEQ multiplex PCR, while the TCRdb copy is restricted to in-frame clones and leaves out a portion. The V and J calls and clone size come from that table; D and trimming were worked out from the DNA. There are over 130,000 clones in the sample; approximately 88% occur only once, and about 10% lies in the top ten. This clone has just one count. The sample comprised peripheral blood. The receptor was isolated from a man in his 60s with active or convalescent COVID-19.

The CDR3 sequence: CATSDPDRVVSNEQFF. DNA for the CDR3: TGTGCCACCAGTGATCCTGACAGGGTAGTTAGCAATGAGCAGTTCTTC. V is TRBV24-1 and J is TRBJ2-1; TRBD1 matches at 7 bases. This CDR3 region has 16 residues. Germline CDR1 KGHDR, CDR2 SFDVKD. V was clipped by 3 bases and J by 6 bases; unmatched bases: 10.